This TCR beta chain appears in the sequencing data of a study of CD8+CD57+ T cells in acquired aplastic anemia (dated by TCRdb to the late 2010s). Regarding the research as a whole: DNA extracted from sorted CD4+ and CD8+ cells had a mean of around 3 ug, with a range of about 0.18 to 27.4 ug. CD8+CD57+ expansion was defined as frequency above the mean frequency observed in healthy subjects.

There are 14 amino acids in the CDR3, from cysteine to phenylalanine inclusive. The only DNA kept is the CDR3, 42 bases in frame from the first base. V and J lose 0 bases and 2 bases, and a span of 7 bases separates them. As encoded in the germline V gene, CDR1 is SGDLS while CDR2 is YYNGEE. General conclusions and limits of the study: Roughly 30 CD8+ CDR3 sequences were found to be shared between patients and controls, but these sequences appeared to be highly expressed in patients and within the immunodominant clones of the patients. No significant difference in CD8+ Simpson's diversity was found between patients and healthy controls (P=0.060).

Comment on this clonotype: This clone's antigen is unknown. Per-base qualities were not stored, and no clone one base away is much larger.

Profiling of TCR beta VDJ combinations and CDR3 sequences used genomic DNA as the template. An Illumina HiSeq 2000 was used for TCR repertoire sequencing. Per the source publication's procedure: Repertoires were assessed using TRBV/TRBJ rearrangement plots, CDR3 size and DJ length profiles, and Simpson's diversity index. Whichever DNA sequence was most abundant in the deep sequencing data was defined as the immunodominant clone. CDR3 amino acid sequences were screened for sharing across subjects and compared with published repertoires and the VDJdb database. TCRdb ran its own pipeline on the public reads, namely fastp trimming at Q25 and MiXCR clone calling, and kept in-frame beta chains. Each CDR3 protein gets just one entry, which takes the most common genes and DNA from the rows behind it. These V and J calls are TCRdb output, not the study's own analysis. A total of approximately 300,000 distinct CDR3 sequences appear in this sample, approximately 60% of them only once. Approximately 1.2% of the sample goes to the ten largest clones.

Patients chosen for sequencing had shown expansion of CD8+CD57+ cells by flow cytometry. Every patient had severe acquired aplastic anemia, diagnosed using the International Study of Aplastic Anemia and Agranulocytosis and Camitta criteria. No patient had received any therapy when blood was sampled. In the study, sorted CD4+ and CD8+ blood T cells from patients with severe aplastic anemia and from healthy subjects underwent deep sequencing of TCR repertoires. In the USA, patient enrollment took place under clinicaltrials.gov protocols 00001620, 01623167, 00001397, 00071045, 00081523 and 00961064. Ficoll-Paque density gradient centrifugation was used to isolate peripheral blood mononuclear cells. Before DNA was extracted, CD4+ and CD8+ T cells were sorted using either FACS or magnetic beads.

This clonotype was obtained from a human donor with aplastic anemia. The chain employs TRBV9 and TRBJ2-3; the D gene remains uncertain. The sample comprised sorted CD4+, CD8+, or CD8+CD57+ T cells (not recorded which) from PBMCs. For the CDR3, the sequence is CASSVASPTDTQYF. At the DNA level, the sequence is TGTGCCAGCAGCGTAGCAAGCCCCACAGATACGCAGTATTTT.